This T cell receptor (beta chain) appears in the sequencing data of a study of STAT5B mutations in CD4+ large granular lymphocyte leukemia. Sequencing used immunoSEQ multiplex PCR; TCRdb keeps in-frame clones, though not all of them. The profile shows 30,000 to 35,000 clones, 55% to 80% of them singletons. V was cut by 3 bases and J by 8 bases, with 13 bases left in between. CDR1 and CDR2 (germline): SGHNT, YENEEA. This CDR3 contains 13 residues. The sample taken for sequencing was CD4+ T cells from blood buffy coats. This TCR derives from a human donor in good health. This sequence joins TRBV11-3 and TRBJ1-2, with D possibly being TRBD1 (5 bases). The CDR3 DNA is TGTGCCAGCAGCTTGAGGCAGGGCTGGGGCTACACCTTC. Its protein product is CASSLRQGWGYTF.